This TCR beta chain was sequenced during a study of early T cells in non-severe SARS-CoV-2 infection. Overall study: Bulk RNA taken from unsorted whole blood was sequenced, leaving chains unpaired. Study-wide results and caveats: VDJdb matching skewed toward anti-spike CD8 responses, missing private and CD4 specificities.

The V gene's germline CDR1 is SGHVS and CDR2 FNYEAQ. The germline V and J ends were trimmed by 6 bases and 2 bases, with 14 bases remaining between them. This CDR3 has 14 residues. A note on this clonotype: No antigen is known for it.

Individual cDNA molecules were tagged with unique molecular identifiers, the study reported. TCRdb independently ran MiXCR on the 5' RACE reads; one entry per CDR3 protein. The sample records roughly 51,000 distinct CDR3 sequences, around a tenth being singletons. V usage is TRBV7-6 and J usage is TRBJ2-7; D might be TRBD2 (5 bases). The source material was whole blood. The receptor was derived from an adult who was a healthcare worker with PCR-confirmed SARS-CoV-2 infection or an uninfected control (not recorded which). The CDR3 DNA is TGTGCCAGCAGGGCGGACTTCCAGACCTACGAGCAGTACTTC. Its translation: CASRADFQTYEQYF.